This T cell receptor (beta chain) was captured by sequencing in a study of T cell responses to AZD1222 COVID-19 vaccine. Overall study results and limits: Following two doses of AZD1222, Spike-specific TCR breadth and depth rose. Of spike-specific TCRs, nearly half reportedly target regions left unmutated in variants.

This clone came up once. The antigen is unknown. Only in-frame clones appear in the TCRdb table, and some are missing; sequencing was by immunoSEQ multiplex PCR. The table has 100,000 to 150,000 clones, 90% seen once. The CDR3 is 13 residues long. CDR1 and CDR2 from the germline V gene are MRHNA and SNTAGT. Trimming took off 5 bases at V and 4 bases at J, with 11 bases between the two ends. The specimen was peripheral blood, collected on day 0 of AZD1222 vaccination. The rearrangement joins TRBV6-4 to TRBJ1-2, with no clear D. The receptor was isolated from an adult in good health. CDR3: CASSPVPFYGYTF. DNA for the CDR3: TGTGCCAGCAGTCCCGTCCCTTTCTATGGCTACACCTTC.